Here is one T cell receptor beta chain with its context. The antigen remains unidentified. The record originates from a study of vaccination and CD4 T cells after COVID-19. Treatment reported: roughly 10-day PBMC culture with coronavirus spike peptide pools or control peptides (ViraFEST assay). The CDR3 extends over 14 amino acids. V was pared by 4 bases and J by 6 bases, with 14 bases between. Germline assignment: CDR1 MGHRA and CDR2 YSYEKL. The Oncomine TCR Beta short-read assay generated sequence data from the DNA of cultured CD4+ T cells. In TCRdb, the PCR reads were re-called with MiXCR into one record per CDR3 protein. This sample has a few thousand distinct CDR3 sequences; 22% occur once, and the top ten carry less than 55%.

Material: CD4+ T cells from blood, cultured in vitro, obtained after SARS-CoV-2 vaccination. The receptor's source is a human donor who had recovered from COVID-19. The chain links TRBV4-1 to TRBJ2-3; a weak D match, TRBD2 (6 bases). CDR3 nucleotide sequence: TGCGCCAGCAGCCGAACGGGGGTGGTGGATACGCAGTATTTT. Amino acids: CASSRTGVVDTQYF.